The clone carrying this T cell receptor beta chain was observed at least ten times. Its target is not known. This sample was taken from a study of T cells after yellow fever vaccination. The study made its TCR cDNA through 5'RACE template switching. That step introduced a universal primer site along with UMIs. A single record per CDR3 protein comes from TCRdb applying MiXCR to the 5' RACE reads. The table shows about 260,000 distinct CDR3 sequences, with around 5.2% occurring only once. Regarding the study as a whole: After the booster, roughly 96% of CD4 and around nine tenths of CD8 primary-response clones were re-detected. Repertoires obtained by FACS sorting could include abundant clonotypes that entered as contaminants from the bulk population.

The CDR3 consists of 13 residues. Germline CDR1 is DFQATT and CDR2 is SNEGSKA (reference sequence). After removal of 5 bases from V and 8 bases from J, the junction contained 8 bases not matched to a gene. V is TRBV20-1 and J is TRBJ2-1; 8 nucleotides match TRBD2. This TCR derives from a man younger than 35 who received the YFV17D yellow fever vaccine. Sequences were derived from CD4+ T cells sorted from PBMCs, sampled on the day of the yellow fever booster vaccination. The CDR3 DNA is TGCAGTGCTGAGAGGCCCGGGAGGGATGAGCAGTTCTTC. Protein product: CSAERPGRDEQFF.